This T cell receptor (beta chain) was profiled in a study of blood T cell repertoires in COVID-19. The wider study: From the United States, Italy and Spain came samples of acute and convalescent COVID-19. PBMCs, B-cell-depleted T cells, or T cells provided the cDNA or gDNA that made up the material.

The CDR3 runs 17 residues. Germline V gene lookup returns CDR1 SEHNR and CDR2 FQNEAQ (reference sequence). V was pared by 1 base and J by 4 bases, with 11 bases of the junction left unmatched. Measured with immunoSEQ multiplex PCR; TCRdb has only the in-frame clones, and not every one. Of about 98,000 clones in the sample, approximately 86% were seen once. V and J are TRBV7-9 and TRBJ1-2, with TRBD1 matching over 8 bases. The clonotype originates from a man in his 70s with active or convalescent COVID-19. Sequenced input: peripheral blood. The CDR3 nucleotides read TGTGCCAGCAGCTTAGTCGGTGGGACAGGTTTCGGCTATGGCTACACCTTC. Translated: CASSLVGGTGFGYGYTF.